Presented here are 17 T cell receptor beta chains from one specimen sequenced in a study of cytomegalovirus exposure and HLA in healthy donors. Primers for the PCR totalled 60 Vbeta and 13 Jbeta. The protocol was immunoSEQ multiplex PCR, while the TCRdb copy is restricted to in-frame clones and leaves out a portion. This table holds 120,000 or so clones, 78% found once. Sequenced input: PBMCs. The receptors here all came from a middle-aged woman in good health and CMV-seronegative.

This chain connects TRBV5-1 to TRBJ2-3; D gene ambiguous. The V and J ends lost 0 bases and 2 bases respectively, with 7 bases between them. This CDR3 comprises 14 residues. In germline, CDR1 is SGHRS, CDR2 YFSETQ. The CDR3 sequence is CASSLGAHTDTQYF. DNA for the CDR3: TGCGCCAGCAGCTTGGGGGCACACACAGATACGCAGTATTTT.

This CDR3 reads CASSFIEDNEQFF. The CDR3 DNA sequence: TGTGCCAGCAGCTTTATAGAGGACAATGAGCAGTTCTTC. This rearrangement joins TRBV11-2 to TRBJ2-1; no reliable D call. This CDR3 spans 13 amino acids. The germline V gene encodes CDR1 SGHAT and CDR2 FQNNGV. V was clipped by 3 bases and J by 5 bases, with 8 bases between them.

This clone occurred once. The V and J genes are TRBV5-1 and TRBJ2-3; a weak D match, TRBD2 (5 bases). Germline V gene lookup returns CDR1 SGHRS and CDR2 YFSETQ. Trimming stripped 2 bases from V and 9 bases from J, with 10 bases between. This CDR3 is 12 amino acids long. The DNA for the CDR3 is TGCGCCAGCAGCTTTATCGGGGAGACGCAGTATTTT. This sequence encodes CASSFIGETQYF.

The rearrangement joins TRBV9 to TRBJ2-1; 9 bases agree with TRBD1. The CDR3 runs to 15 residues. CDR1 is SGDLS, CDR2 YYNGEE, per germline. The junction had 5 bases not matched to a gene; V was cut back by 3 bases and J by 4 bases. The CDR3 spells CASSGGQGLYNEQFF. DNA for the CDR3: TGTGCCAGCAGCGGGGGACAGGGACTGTACAATGAGCAGTTCTTC.

The table lists this clone with a few counts. The chain employs TRBV27 and TRBJ2-1; tentative D call: TRBD2 (7 bases). Trimming removed 3 bases from V and 4 bases from J, with 19 bases in between. The germline V gene has CDR1 MNHEY and CDR2 SMNVEV (reference sequence). The CDR3 contains 17 residues. The CDR3 loop is CASSFSPTGRVYNEQFF. CDR3 nucleotide sequence: TGTGCCAGCAGTTTTTCCCCCACAGGGAGGGTTTACAATGAGCAGTTCTTC.

This clone was observed a single time. The chain joins TRBV19 to TRBJ2-7, with 8 nucleotides matching TRBD1. V lost 5 bases and J lost 2; bases outside the gene matches: 5. The CDR3 sequence is 14 residues long. Germline V CDR1 and CDR2: LNHDA, SQIVND (reference sequence). CDR3 protein: CASSPRDRPYEQYF. DNA for the CDR3: TGTGCCAGTAGTCCCAGGGACAGGCCCTACGAGCAGTACTTC.

This clone was detected a few times. The V call is TRBV2, the J call TRBJ2-1; no definite D call. The CDR3 contains 15 residues. Trimming cost V 3 bases and J 2 bases, with 11 bases left between them. Germline CDR1 is SNHLY and CDR2 is FYNNEI. CDR3 protein: CASSEKAEAYNEQFF. The CDR3 coding sequence is TGTGCCAGCAGTGAGAAGGCGGAAGCCTACAATGAGCAGTTCTTC.

This clone has only a few counts. This chain joins TRBV6-1 and TRBJ1-5, with 7 bases matching TRBD1. Trimming took 5 bases from V and 2 from J; bases not matched to a gene: 3. The CDR3 sequence is 14 residues long. Germline values: CDR1 MNHNS, CDR2 SASEGT. In nucleotides, the CDR3 is TGTGCCAGCAGTTCCCAGGGGGGCAATCAGCCCCAGCATTTT. Translating it yields CASSSQGGNQPQHF.

This clone has only a few counts. The chain joins TRBV5-6 to TRBJ1-2; 8 bases fit TRBD1. This CDR3 has 15 residues. The junction had 10 bases not matched to a gene; V was cut back by 6 bases and J by 3 bases. CDR1 is SGHDT, CDR2 YYEEEE, per germline. The CDR3 nucleotides read TGTGCCAGCACCCAAGGACAGGGCCAGGACTATGGCTACACCTTC. It yields the protein CASTQGQGQDYGYTF.

The rearrangement uses TRBV28 and TRBJ2-7, with 12 bases matching TRBD1. J gave up 5 bases and V 6 bases, and 11 bases lay outside the gene matches. CDR1 and CDR2 (germline): MDHEN, SYDVKM. There are 16 residues in the CDR3. For the CDR3, the DNA is TGTGCCAGCAGCGGATTAATGGGACAGGGGGCAAACGAGCAGTACTTC. This codes for CASSGLMGQGANEQYF.

The chain links TRBV28 to TRBJ2-3; D may be TRBD2 (6 bases). The CDR3 totals 14 residues. The V gene's germline CDR1 is MDHEN and CDR2 SYDVKM. V was shortened by 5 bases and J by 7 bases, with 16 bases between the two germline ends. The CDR3 DNA reads as TGTGCCAGCAGTGCGGGGCGAGGTCTGAATACGCAGTATTTT. This encodes CASSAGRGLNTQYF.

This clone was seen more than once but under ten times. The rearrangement uses TRBV5-1 and TRBJ2-7, with D possibly matching TRBD1 (5 bases). CDR3 size: 14 residues. Germline V lookup: CDR1 SGHRS, CDR2 YFSETQ. Deletions cut 5 bases from V and 2 bases from J, with 14 bases between. CDR3 protein: CASSATEFPYEQYF. The CDR3 DNA is TGCGCCAGCAGTGCGACAGAGTTTCCCTACGAGCAGTACTTC.

This rearrangement joins TRBV19 to TRBJ1-2, with 9 nucleotides matching TRBD1. The CDR3 is made up of 14 amino acids. Germline CDR1 and CDR2: LNHDA and SQIVND (reference sequence). V was pared by 5 bases and J by 8 bases, with 9 bases of the junction left unmatched. In DNA form, the CDR3 reads TGTGCCAGTAGTTCGGACGGGACAGGGTACGGCTACACCTTC. As protein: CASSSDGTGYGYTF.

Comment on this clone: One end of the junction does not line up with germline, which may come from a read error. The chain has TRBV7-9 and TRBJ2-7, with D hard to call. This CDR3 spans 12 amino acids. Germline loops: CDR1 SEHNR, CDR2 FQNEAQ (reference sequence). The CDR3 loop is CSSSRTVYEQYF. CDR3 bases: TGTTCCAGCAGCCGTACGGTCTACGAGCAGTACTTC.

DNA for the CDR3: TGTGCCAGCAGTTTCGAGACACACAGAGGCTACACCTTC. This encodes CASSFETHRGYTF. The V gene is TRBV28, the J gene TRBJ1-2; D uncertain. V was pared by 3 bases and J by 8 bases, with 13 bases between. Germline V gene data show CDR1 as MDHEN and CDR2 as SYDVKM. This CDR3 has 13 residues.

The chain employs TRBV5-4 and TRBJ2-7; D uncertain. The CDR3 sequence is 18 residues long. Trimming removed 0 bases at V and 0 bases at J, with 19 bases between. CDR1 is SGHNT and CDR2 is YYREEE in the germline V gene (reference sequence). This chain's CDR3 is CASSLGPKTPVSSYEQYF. Here the CDR3 DNA reads TGTGCCAGCAGCTTGGGGCCTAAGACACCTGTGAGCTCCTACGAGCAGTACTTC.

This chain links TRBV4-3 with TRBJ1-5, with D possibly being TRBD1 (5 bases). Trimming stripped 0 bases from V and 4 bases from J, with 19 bases between. The CDR3 consists of 18 residues. The V gene's germline CDR1 is LGHNA and CDR2 YSLEER. The CDR3: CASSQDPPGGTGNQPQHF. CDR3 nucleotide sequence: TGCGCCAGCAGCCAAGATCCCCCCGGCGGGACGGGAAATCAGCCCCAGCATTTT.